The next 11 T cell receptor beta chains were all read from a single sample in a study of T cell repertoires in cytomegalovirus infection. Via MiXCR, TCRdb re-called the reads, giving one row per CDR3 protein. Among nearly 650,000 distinct CDR3 sequences listed, around 24% were seen once. Sequenced sample: CD8+ T cells from PBMCs. Receptors originate from a human donor in good health (CMV status not recorded). Some clones in this sample may be carry-over from other donors' samples.

This chain uses TRBV28 with TRBJ2-3; 8 positions agree with TRBD2. The junction had 10 bases not matched to a gene; V was cut back by 6 bases and J by 2 bases. Germline CDR1 MDHEN, CDR2 SYDVKM. The CDR3 is 16 residues long. CDR3 loop: CASSILAGPTTDTQYF. The CDR3 bases are TGTGCCAGCAGCATCCTAGCGGGCCCGACCACAGATACGCAGTATTTT.

J is TRBJ2-1 and V is TRBV2; tentatively, D is TRBD1 or TRBD2 (5 bases each). The CDR3 runs to 18 residues. Germline V gene sequence: CDR1 SNHLY, CDR2 FYNNEI. Trimming stripped 5 bases from V and 7 bases from J, with 27 bases between. The CDR3 region is CASSLISPGALASNEQFF. CDR3 bases: TGTGCCAGCAGTCTCATTTCGCCCGGGGCTTTGGCCTCTAATGAGCAGTTCTTC. Together with reference TRBV2 and TRBJ2-1, the CDR3 gives the full variable domain: EPEVTQTPSHQVTQMGQEVILRCVPISNHLYFYWYRQILGQKVEFLVSFYNNEISEKSEIFDDQFSVERPDGSNFTLKIRSTKLEDSAMYFCASSLISPGALASNEQFFGPGTRLTVL.

The sample holds a few counts of this clonotype. V gene TRBV12-3 or TRBV12-4 combines with J gene TRBJ2-1; 7 positions agree with TRBD2. CDR3 size: 15 residues. J lost 3 bases, V lost 7 bases, and 9 bases had no gene match. The CDR3 DNA is TGTGCCAGCACCCAGAGGGACTACCTCTACAATGAGCAGTTCTTC. This encodes CASTQRDYLYNEQFF.

This clonotype has a count of ten or more. The chain has TRBV7-9 and TRBJ2-2; TRBD1 matches at 7 bases. CDR3 length: 14 residues. Trimming cost V 6 bases and J 2 bases; bases outside gene matches: 3. CDR1 and CDR2 (germline): SEHNR, FQNEAQ (reference sequence). The CDR3 loop reads CASRYRGNTGELFF. CDR3 sequence (DNA): TGTGCCAGCAGGTACAGGGGAAACACCGGGGAGCTGTTTTTT.

CDR3 protein: CASSWAGTDYNEQFF. The DNA for the CDR3 is TGTGCCAGCAGTTGGGCCGGGACAGACTACAATGAGCAGTTCTTC. The chain has TRBV28 and TRBJ2-1, with TRBD1 matching 7 bases. This CDR3 region has 15 residues. Trimming cost V 4 bases and J 3 bases; bases outside gene matches: 6. Germline V gene data show CDR1 as MDHEN and CDR2 as SYDVKM.

Comment on this clonotype: Possible read error: a much larger clone is one base away. The chain couples TRBV7-2 to TRBJ2-7; 10 positions agree with TRBD1. This CDR3 is built from 13 residues. CDR1 is SGHTA, CDR2 FQGNSA, per germline. As DNA, the CDR3 is TGTGCCAGCACCGGGGACAGGGGTTACGCGCAGTACTTC. Translated: CASTGDRGYAQYF.

This clonotype showed up just a few times. CDR3 amino acids: CASSVGTAGNQPQHF. The CDR3 DNA reads as TGCGCCAGCAGCGTCGGGACAGCGGGCAATCAGCCCCAGCATTTT. The chain is built from TRBV5-1 and TRBJ1-5; 7 nucleotides align to TRBD1. CDR3 length equals 15 residues. CDR1 SGHRS and CDR2 YFSETQ come from the germline V gene. V dropped 4 bases and J dropped 2; count of bases not matched to a gene: 6.

This clonotype was seen only a few times. A much larger clone lies one base from this, so it may be a read error. The V call is TRBV9, the J call TRBJ1-1; a weak D match, TRBD1 (6 bases). The CDR3 is 14 residues long. Trimming removed 3 bases from V and 3 bases from J, with 12 bases in between. CDR1 is SGDLS and CDR2 is YYNGEE in the germline V gene. The CDR3 nucleotides read TGTGCCAGCAGCGACAGGGTGATGGACACTGAAGCTTTCTTT. Translated, it gives CASSDRVMDTEAFF.

The sample holds many counts of this clonotype. The chain is built from TRBV7-2 and TRBJ2-3, with 12 bases lining up with TRBD2. The CDR3 loop spans 15 amino acids. The V gene end was trimmed by 7 bases and the J gene end by 4 bases; junction bases not matched to a gene: 6. The germline CDR1 and CDR2 sequences are SGHTA and FQGNSA. The CDR3 spells CASTALAGGPDTQYF. The CDR3 DNA follows: TGTGCCAGCACAGCTCTAGCGGGGGGGCCAGATACGCAGTATTTT.

Many counts were recorded for this clonotype. The chain carries TRBV6-6 and TRBJ2-1; 8 nucleotides match TRBD1. This CDR3 has 16 amino acids. Germline CDR1 reads MNHNY; CDR2 reads SVGAGI (reference sequence). The J segment lost 4 bases and the V segment lost 2 bases, leaving 7 bases of the junction unmatched. The CDR3 reads CASSYPKGQEYNEQFF. The CDR3 nucleotides read TGTGCCAGCAGTTACCCTAAGGGACAGGAGTACAATGAGCAGTTCTTC.

This clonotype occurred many times. The chain carries TRBV10-3 and TRBJ2-7, with 8 bases aligning to TRBD1. Germline V gene data show CDR1 as ENHRY and CDR2 as SYGVKD. V shed 2 bases and J 3 bases; nucleotides not matched to a gene: 0. The CDR3 totals 13 residues. The CDR3: CAISETGGYEQYF. CDR3 bases: TGTGCCATCAGTGAGACAGGGGGCTACGAGCAGTACTTC.